The next 5 T cell receptor beta chains were all read from a single sample in a study of T cell changes during pregnancy in multiple sclerosis. The method was immunoSEQ multiplex PCR; TCRdb's version includes in-frame clones alone and lacks a portion of them. The data contain about 39,000 clones, over 80% of them seen just once; the ten biggest clones take up over 20%. Sequenced material: CD8+ T cells from peripheral blood mononuclear cells, taken before pregnancy. These receptors were taken from a female donor with multiple sclerosis, enrolled in a pregnancy study.

The chain combines TRBV7-8 with TRBJ1-2; a possible D gene is TRBD1 (5 bases). This CDR3 spans 12 amino acids. With 0 bases removed from V and 8 bases from J, the gap between germline ends came to 7 bases. Germline values: CDR1 SGHVS, CDR2 FQNEAQ. CDR3 amino acids: CASSLAGRGYTF. The CDR3 nucleotides read TGTGCCAGCAGCTTAGCGGGGCGCGGCTACACCTTC.

This rearrangement joins TRBV15 to TRBJ2-1; D perhaps matches TRBD2 (6 bases). Germline assignment: CDR1 LNHNV and CDR2 YYDKDF (reference sequence). This CDR3 region has 17 residues. V lost 2 bases, J lost 0 bases, and 14 bases lay in between. This chain's CDR3 is CATSRIRDLLSYNEQFF. In DNA, the CDR3 is TGTGCCACCAGCAGAATCCGGGACTTACTCTCCTACAATGAGCAGTTCTTC.

This chain joins TRBV5-5 and TRBJ2-1; 11 bases align to TRBD2. CDR3 length: 15 amino acids. The ends lost 2 bases at V and 4 bases at J; junction bases unmatched: 2. Germline values: CDR1 SGHKS, CDR2 YYEKEE (reference sequence). CDR3 in DNA: TGTGCCAGCAGCTTAAGACTAGCGGGGTACAATGAGCAGTTCTTC. It encodes CASSLRLAGYNEQFF.

V usage is TRBV9 and J usage is TRBJ1-1; 8 bases are shared with TRBD1. The CDR3 has 15 residues. Germline CDR1 and CDR2: SGDLS and YYNGEE. V was pared by 4 bases and J by 5 bases, with 10 bases of the junction left unmatched. In DNA form, the CDR3 reads TGTGCCAGCAGCCCCACACAGGGGGATAAGACTGAAGCTTTCTTT. This sequence encodes CASSPTQGDKTEAFF.

The J gene is TRBJ2-5, the V gene TRBV13, with TRBD1 matching 10 bases. Germline CDR1 reads PRHDT; CDR2 reads FYEKMQ (reference sequence). V dropped 5 bases and J dropped 5; count of bases not matched to a gene: 8. The CDR3 is made up of 15 amino acids. The chain's CDR3 is CASSPTGGGLETQYF. The CDR3 DNA sequence: TGTGCCAGCAGCCCGACAGGGGGCGGGCTCGAGACCCAGTACTTC.